This T cell receptor (beta chain) was retrieved from a study of Ad26.COV2.S vaccination and SARS-CoV-2 variants. Study outcomes and limitations: Quantification of TCR breadth and depth may have yielded underestimates of total T cell responses. CD8+ and CD4+ T cells specific for spike reportedly responded with substantial breadth after vaccination.

Of note for this clone: Its antigen remains unknown.

In germline, CDR1 is LGHNA, CDR2 YNFKEQ. This CDR3 is 16 amino acids long. V shed 1 base and J shed 3 bases, with 16 bases lying between them. Clones were read by immunoSEQ multiplex PCR, and TCRdb kept only the in-frame ones, dropping some. In the table there are about 320,000 clones, about 82% of which are singletons. Treatment described: around 19 received Ad26.COV2.S at low or high dose, single or two shots; about 5 received placebo; per-sample allocation not given. At day 63 after the first vaccine or placebo injection, samples were drawn. A Boston adult aged 18-55 years was the donor. This clonotype was obtained from a person between 18 and 59 years old who received the Ad26.COV2.S COVID-19 vaccine or a placebo. The sample was peripheral blood, taken in a trial of Ad26.COV2.S vaccine versus placebo. The rearrangement uses TRBV4-2 and TRBJ2-7; possible D gene TRBD1, 6 bases. CDR3 region: CASSQASLQGNYEQYF. The CDR3, as DNA: TGTGCCAGCAGCCAAGCGTCGCTACAGGGAAACTACGAGCAGTACTTC.